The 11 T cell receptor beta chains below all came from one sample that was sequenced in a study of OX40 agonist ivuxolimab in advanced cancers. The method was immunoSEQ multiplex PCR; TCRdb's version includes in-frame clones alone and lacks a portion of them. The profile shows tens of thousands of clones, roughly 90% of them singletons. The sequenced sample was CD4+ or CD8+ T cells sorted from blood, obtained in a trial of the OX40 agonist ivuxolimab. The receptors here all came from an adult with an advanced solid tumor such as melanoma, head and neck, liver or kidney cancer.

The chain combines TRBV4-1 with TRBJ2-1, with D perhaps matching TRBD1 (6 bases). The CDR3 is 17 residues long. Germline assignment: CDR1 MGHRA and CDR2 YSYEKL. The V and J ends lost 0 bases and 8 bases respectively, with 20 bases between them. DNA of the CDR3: TGCGCCAGCAGCCAAGAACGCGGACAGTCTATTCTCCATGAGCAGTTCTTC. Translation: CASSQERGQSILHEQFF.

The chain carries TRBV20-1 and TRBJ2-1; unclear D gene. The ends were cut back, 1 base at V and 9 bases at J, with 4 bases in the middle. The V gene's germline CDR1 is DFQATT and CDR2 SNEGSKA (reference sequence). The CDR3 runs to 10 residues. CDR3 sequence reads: CSARGGEQFF. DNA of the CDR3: TGCAGTGCTAGAGGGGGTGAGCAGTTCTTC.

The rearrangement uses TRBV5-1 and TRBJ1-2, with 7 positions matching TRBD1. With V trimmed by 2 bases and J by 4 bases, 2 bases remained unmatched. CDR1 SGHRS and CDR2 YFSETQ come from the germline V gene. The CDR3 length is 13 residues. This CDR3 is CASSFDRAYGYTF. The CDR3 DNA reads TGCGCCAGCAGCTTCGACAGGGCCTATGGCTACACCTTC.

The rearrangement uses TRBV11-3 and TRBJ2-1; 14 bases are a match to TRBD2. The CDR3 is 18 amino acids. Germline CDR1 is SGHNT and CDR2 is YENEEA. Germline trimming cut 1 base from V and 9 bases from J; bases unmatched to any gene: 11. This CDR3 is CASSLVGTGTSGRSEQFF. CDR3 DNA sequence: TGTGCCAGCAGCTTAGTGGGAACCGGGACTAGCGGGAGAAGTGAGCAGTTCTTC.

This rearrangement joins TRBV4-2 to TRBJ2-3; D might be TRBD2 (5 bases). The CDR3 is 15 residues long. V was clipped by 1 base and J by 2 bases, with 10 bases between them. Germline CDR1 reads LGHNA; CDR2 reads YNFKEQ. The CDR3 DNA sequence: TGTGCCAGCAGCCAAGTAGACGGGGACACAGATACGCAGTATTTT. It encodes CASSQVDGDTDTQYF.

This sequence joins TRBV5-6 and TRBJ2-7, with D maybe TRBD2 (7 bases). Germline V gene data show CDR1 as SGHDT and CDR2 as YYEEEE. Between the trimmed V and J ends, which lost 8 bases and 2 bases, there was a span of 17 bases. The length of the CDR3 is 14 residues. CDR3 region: CASAGAGVAYEQYF. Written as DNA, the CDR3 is TGTGCCAGTGCGGGGGCGGGGGTGGCCTACGAGCAGTACTTC.

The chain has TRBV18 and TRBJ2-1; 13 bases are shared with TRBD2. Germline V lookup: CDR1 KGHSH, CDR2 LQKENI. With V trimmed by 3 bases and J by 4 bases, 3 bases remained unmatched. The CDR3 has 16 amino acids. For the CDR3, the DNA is TGTGCCAGCTCACCGGAGACTAGCGGGAGGTACAATGAGCAGTTCTTC. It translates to CASSPETSGRYNEQFF. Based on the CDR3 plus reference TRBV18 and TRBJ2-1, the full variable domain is NAGVMQNPRHLVRRRGQEARLRCSPMKGHSHVYWYRQLPEEGLKFMVYLQKENIIDESGMPKERFSAEFPKEGPSILRIQQVVRGDSAAYFCASSPETSGRYNEQFFGPGTRLTVL.

In nucleotides, the CDR3 is TGTGCCAGCAGCTTGGCGCAGGGAACCTATGGCTACACCTTC. Its protein product is CASSLAQGTYGYTF. This rearrangement joins TRBV5-8 to TRBJ1-2; a weak D match, TRBD1 (5 bases). This CDR3 is built from 14 residues. V shed 0 bases and J shed 4 bases, with 10 bases lying between them. Germline lookup yields CDR1 SGHTS and CDR2 YDEGEE.

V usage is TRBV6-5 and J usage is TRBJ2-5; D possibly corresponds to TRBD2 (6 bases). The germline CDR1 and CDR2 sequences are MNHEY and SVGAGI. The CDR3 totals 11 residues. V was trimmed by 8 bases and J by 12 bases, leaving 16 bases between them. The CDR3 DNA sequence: TGTGCCAGCGGAATCGCCGGGACTGAGTACTTC. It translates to CASGIAGTEYF.

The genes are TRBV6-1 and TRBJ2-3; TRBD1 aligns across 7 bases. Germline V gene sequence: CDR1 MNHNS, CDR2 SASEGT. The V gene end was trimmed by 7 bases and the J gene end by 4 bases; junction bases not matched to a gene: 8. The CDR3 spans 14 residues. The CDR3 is CASMGLDRADTQYF. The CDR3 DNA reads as TGTGCCAGCATGGGGCTAGACAGGGCAGATACGCAGTATTTT.

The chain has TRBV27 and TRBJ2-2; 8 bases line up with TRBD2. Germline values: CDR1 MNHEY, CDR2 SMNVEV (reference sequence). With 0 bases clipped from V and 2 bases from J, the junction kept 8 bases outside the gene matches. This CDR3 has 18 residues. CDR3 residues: CASSLSIAGGVNTGELFF. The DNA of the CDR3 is TGTGCCAGCAGTTTATCGATTGCGGGGGGCGTAAACACCGGGGAGCTGTTTTTT.